The 10 T cell receptor beta chains below all came from one sample that was sequenced in a study of T-cell reconstitution after alpha-beta-depleted transplantation in children. Preparation of the TCRbeta library involved a method that used unique molecular identifiers. A single record per CDR3 protein comes from TCRdb applying MiXCR to the PCR reads. In the table there are fewer than 700,000 distinct CDR3 sequences, 10% to 15% of which are singletons. The sample consisted of PBMCs, mostly from graft donor cells, taken 360 days after TCRalphabeta/CD19-depleted stem cell transplant. The receptors were sampled from a male patient aged 10-17 years who had a stem cell transplant for acute myeloid leukemia, so the T cells may come from the graft donor.

The chain joins TRBV4-3 to TRBJ2-3; D is perhaps TRBD1 (7 bases). CDR3 length: 16 amino acids. CDR1 and CDR2 (germline): LGHNA, YSLEER. The V end lost 1 base, the J end lost 6 bases, and 17 bases lay between the germline ends. DNA of the CDR3: TGCGCCAGCAGCCAAGTGCGCCTCAGGGGGGAGGATACGCAGTATTTT. Encoded protein: CASSQVRLRGEDTQYF.

This chain uses TRBV19 with TRBJ2-5, with no clear D. This CDR3 has 13 residues. V was pared by 3 bases and J by 5 bases, with 10 bases between. The germline V gene has CDR1 LNHDA and CDR2 SQIVND (reference sequence). The CDR3 coding sequence is TGTGCCAGTAGTATTGGGTTTTTGGAGACCCAGTACTTC. Translated, it gives CASSIGFLETQYF.

On this clonotype: Since a much larger clone is just one base distant, this may be a read error. The J gene is TRBJ2-7, the V gene TRBV4-2; 12 nucleotides match TRBD2. The length of the CDR3 is 16 residues. In germline, CDR1 is LGHNA, CDR2 YNFKEQ. Germline trimming cut 0 bases from V and 3 bases from J; bases unmatched to any gene: 3. The CDR3 protein is CASSQDRGLAGYEQYV. The CDR3 DNA reads as TGTGCCAGCAGCCAAGATAGGGGACTAGCGGGCTACGAGCAGTACGTC.

This clonotype was counted ten times or more. This sequence joins TRBV29-1 and TRBJ2-1; TRBD1 might be the D (7 bases). V shed 4 bases and J shed 7 bases, with 17 bases lying between them. Germline loops: CDR1 SQVTM, CDR2 ANQGSEA. This CDR3 comprises 14 residues. The CDR3 loop is CSVAPGGLGNEQFF. DNA for the CDR3: TGCAGCGTTGCCCCAGGGGGACTGGGTAATGAGCAGTTCTTC.

This clonotype turned up a few times. The chain carries TRBV24-1 and TRBJ2-3; TRBD2 is a possible D gene (5 bases). V was cut by 5 bases and J by 2 bases, with 13 bases left in between. This CDR3 is 15 amino acids long. Germline V lookup: CDR1 KGHDR, CDR2 SFDVKD. CDR3 sequence (DNA): TGTGCCACCAGTGGCGAGCGGTACTACACAGATACGCAGTATTTT. As protein: CATSGERYYTDTQYF.

This clonotype came up a few times. V gene TRBV30 combines with J gene TRBJ2-7, with 10 bases that match TRBD1. V lost 3 bases and J lost 4; bases outside the gene matches: 3. Germline CDR1 reads GTSNPN; CDR2 reads SVGIG (reference sequence). This CDR3 is built from 13 residues. The CDR3 reads CAWRGGQGYEQYF. CDR3 sequence (DNA): TGTGCCTGGAGGGGGGGACAGGGGTACGAGCAGTACTTC.

About this clonotype: A read error may explain this, as a much larger clone is one base away. The chain couples TRBV11-1 to TRBJ1-5, with D perhaps matching TRBD1 (5 bases). V lost 1 base and J 7 bases, leaving 8 bases between the germline ends. This CDR3 is 13 amino acids long. Germline V gene sequence: CDR1 SGHAT, CDR2 FQDESV (reference sequence). CDR3 sequence: CASSLDGGQPQHF. CDR3 DNA sequence: TGTGCCAGCAGCTTAGATGGGGGGCAGCCCCAGCATTTT.

The chain recombines TRBV29-1 with TRBJ2-7, with a weak D call TRBD2 (5 bases). The CDR3 covers 12 residues. Germline values: CDR1 SQVTM, CDR2 ANQGSEA. Trimming removed 8 bases at V and 3 bases at J, with 14 bases between. For the CDR3, the DNA is TGCAGCTCCGGACCGGACTTCTACGAGCAGTACTTC. As protein: CSSGPDFYEQYF.

This chain's CDR3 is CASSQGTSEYNEQFF. The CDR3 DNA reads as TGTGCCAGCAGCCAGGGGACTAGCGAGTACAATGAGCAGTTCTTC. The chain joins TRBV4-2 to TRBJ2-1, with TRBD2 matching 10 bases. Germline-derived CDR1 and CDR2 are LGHNA and YNFKEQ. V shed 3 bases, J shed 4 bases, and the junction held 3 bases outside the gene matches. CDR3 length: 15 residues.

This sequence joins TRBV6-2 or TRBV6-3 and TRBJ2-3; either TRBD1 or TRBD2 may supply D (5 bases each). This CDR3 is built from 13 residues. Trimming took 6 bases from V and 6 from J, leaving 13 bases between them. The germline V gene encodes CDR1 MNHEY and CDR2 SVGEGT. The DNA for the CDR3 is TGTGCCAGCAGGCCTTCATGGGGGGATACGCAGTATTTT. Amino acids: CASRPSWGDTQYF.